This passage covers 26 T cell receptor beta chains from one sample sequenced in a study of blood T cell repertoires in COVID-19. Method: immunoSEQ multiplex PCR; TCRdb's copy keeps in-frame clones and lacks some. The sample shows some 6,100 clones, roughly 89% of them seen only once. The sequenced sample was peripheral blood. The receptors derive from a human donor in a cohort sampled during active COVID-19.

The V call is TRBV19, the J call TRBJ2-2; 9 positions match TRBD2. The CDR3 totals 16 residues. With 3 bases clipped from V and 3 bases from J, the junction kept 5 bases outside the gene matches. CDR1 is LNHDA, CDR2 SQIVND, per germline (reference sequence). DNA of the CDR3: TGTGCCAGTAGTATTCGACTAGCGGCATACACCGGGGAGCTGTTTTTT. It yields the protein CASSIRLAAYTGELFF.

The genes are TRBV5-1 and TRBJ1-1; D might be TRBD1 (6 bases). Germline CDR1 SGHRS, CDR2 YFSETQ. Trimming cost V 1 base and J 4 bases, with 8 bases left between them. The CDR3 covers 13 residues. The CDR3 nucleotides are TGCGCCAGCAGCTTGACACAGGGCACTGAAGCTTTCTTT. This gives the protein CASSLTQGTEAFF. The variable domain in full, completed from reference TRBV5-1 and TRBJ1-1, reads KAGVTQTPRYLIKTRGQQVTLSCSPISGHRSVSWYQQTPGQGLQFLFEYFSETQRNKGNFPGRFSGRQFSNSRSEMNVSTLELGDSALYLCASSLTQGTEAFFGQGTRLTVV.

The chain couples TRBV5-5 to TRBJ1-1, with D perhaps TRBD1 (6 bases). With 5 bases removed from V and 2 bases from J, the gap between germline ends came to 13 bases. The V gene's germline CDR1 is SGHKS and CDR2 YYEKEE (reference sequence). CDR3 length: 14 residues. Here the CDR3 reads CASSSDSRNTEAFF. The CDR3 coding sequence is TGTGCCAGCAGTTCGGACAGCAGAAACACTGAAGCTTTCTTT.

J is TRBJ2-7 and V is TRBV7-6; 15 bases align to TRBD2. Germline lookup yields CDR1 SGHVS and CDR2 FNYEAQ. V was pared by 5 bases and J by 7 bases, with 3 bases of the junction left unmatched. CDR3 size: 14 residues. This CDR3 reads CASSPGLAGGEQYF. The CDR3, as DNA: TGTGCCAGCAGCCCCGGACTAGCGGGAGGGGAGCAGTACTTC.

The chain couples TRBV25-1 to TRBJ2-7, with D perhaps matching TRBD2 (5 bases). The CDR3 consists of 18 residues. CDR1 is MGHDK and CDR2 is SYGVNS in the germline V gene. V lost 4 bases, J lost 4 bases, and 26 bases lay in between. The CDR3 DNA reads TGTGCCAGCAGTGGCCGATCGGACTCGGACTTCCAGGCATACGAGCAGTACTTC. Protein: CASSGRSDSDFQAYEQYF.

The rearrangement joins TRBV2 to TRBJ2-7; TRBD2 matches 7 bases. This CDR3 has 14 residues. The germline V gene encodes CDR1 SNHLY and CDR2 FYNNEI. The V gene end was trimmed by 0 bases and the J gene end by 3 bases; junction bases not matched to a gene: 2. CDR3 sequence: CASSEAGGNYEQYF. As DNA, the CDR3 is TGTGCCAGCAGTGAAGCGGGGGGGAACTACGAGCAGTACTTC. The full variable domain, with the rest looked up from reference TRBV2 and TRBJ2-7, is EPEVTQTPSHQVTQMGQEVILRCVPISNHLYFYWYRQILGQKVEFLVSFYNNEISEKSEIFDDQFSVERPDGSNFTLKIRSTKLEDSAMYFCASSEAGGNYEQYFGPGTRLTVT.

This chain connects TRBV29-1 to TRBJ2-3, with D perhaps TRBD2 (6 bases). The ends were cut back, 4 bases at V and 3 bases at J, with 11 bases in the middle. CDR1 is SQVTM and CDR2 is ANQGSEA in the germline V gene. The CDR3 extends over 13 amino acids. The CDR3 DNA follows: TGCAGCGTTGCCGGGACTTTGACAGATACGCAGTATTTT. It is translated as CSVAGTLTDTQYF.

A few counts support this clone. The chain recombines TRBV28 with TRBJ1-2, with a tentative D call TRBD1 (5 bases). Trimming shortened V by 0 bases and J by 8 bases, and 19 bases separated the two germline ends. CDR3 length: 16 residues. Germline V gene lookup returns CDR1 MDHEN and CDR2 SYDVKM. CDR3 in amino acids: CASSLWTQGPASGYTF. DNA for the CDR3: TGTGCCAGCAGTTTATGGACTCAGGGTCCCGCTTCGGGCTACACCTTC.

The V call is TRBV9, the J call TRBJ2-1, with 8 bases matching TRBD2. The germline V gene has CDR1 SGDLS and CDR2 YYNGEE. The CDR3 extends over 14 amino acids. With 4 bases clipped from V and 3 bases from J, the junction kept 3 bases outside the gene matches. The CDR3 nucleotides are TGTGCCAGCAGCTCTCGGGGGGGCTACAATGAGCAGTTCTTC. This sequence encodes CASSSRGGYNEQFF.

The CDR3 nucleotides are TGTGCCAGCGGACGGACAGGGGACACCGGGGAGCTGTTTTTT. Translating it yields CASGRTGDTGELFF. The chain carries TRBV9 and TRBJ2-2; 9 bases are shared with TRBD1. This CDR3 spans 14 amino acids. The germline gives CDR1 SGDLS, CDR2 YYNGEE. V shed 7 bases and J 3 bases; nucleotides not matched to a gene: 4.

This sequence joins TRBV28 and TRBJ1-2, with D maybe TRBD1 (5 bases). Between the trimmed V and J ends, which lost 1 base and 4 bases, there was a span of 16 bases. The V gene's germline CDR1 is MDHEN and CDR2 SYDVKM. This CDR3 has 16 amino acids. This chain's CDR3 is CASSLYPPGLGYGYTF. CDR3 coding DNA: TGTGCCAGCAGTTTATACCCCCCAGGGCTCGGCTATGGCTACACCTTC.

The chain combines TRBV4-3 with TRBJ2-7, with 8 nucleotides matching TRBD2. Unmatched junction bases numbered 7, after V lost 4 bases and J lost 2 bases. CDR1 and CDR2 (germline): LGHNA, YSLEER. The CDR3 extends over 15 amino acids. The DNA for the CDR3 is TGCGCCAGCAGCCCCAGCGGGAGCGTTACCTACGAGCAGTACTTC. Translating gives CASSPSGSVTYEQYF.

This clone was recorded once. The rearrangement links TRBV24-1 to TRBJ2-7; D is possibly TRBD1 (5 bases). The CDR3 covers 15 residues. The germline V and J ends were trimmed by 3 bases and 2 bases, with 13 bases remaining between them. CDR1 is KGHDR, CDR2 SFDVKD, per germline. CDR3 bases: TGTGCCACCAGTGATCCGGCCCTAGGGGCCTACGAGCAGTACTTC. Its protein product is CATSDPALGAYEQYF.

This chain uses TRBV15 with TRBJ2-1; unclear D gene. The V and J ends lost 7 bases and 3 bases respectively, with 13 bases between them. Germline V gene lookup returns CDR1 LNHNV and CDR2 YYDKDF (reference sequence). CDR3 length: 14 residues. In DNA form, the CDR3 reads TGTGCCACCATGAAGCGAAATGACTACAATGAGCAGTTCTTC. Translated, it gives CATMKRNDYNEQFF.

The V gene is TRBV21-1, the J gene TRBJ2-1; the D call in the table, TRBD2, was not verified against the DNA. TRBV21-1 is a pseudogene locus. The CDR3 covers 19 residues. This CDR3 is CASSKGGTKLPSSYNEQFF. CDR3 DNA: TGTGCCAGCAGCAAAGGCGGGACTAAACTTCCCAGCTCCTACAATGAGCAGTTCTTC.

This clone was seen only a few times. The chain recombines TRBV4-2 with TRBJ2-1; D ambiguous. Trimming cost V 1 base and J 4 bases, with 8 bases left between them. The CDR3 totals 14 residues. Germline CDR1 reads LGHNA; CDR2 reads YNFKEQ. The DNA of the CDR3 is TGTGCCAGCAGCCAAGTGGGCGATTACAATGAGCAGTTCTTC. This translates into CASSQVGDYNEQFF.

This clone was observed a single time. The V call is TRBV5-6, the J call TRBJ2-7; 7 bases agree with TRBD2. Per germline, CDR1 SGHDT and CDR2 YYEEEE. Unmatched junction bases numbered 6, after V lost 4 bases and J lost 2 bases. There are 14 residues in the CDR3. Written as DNA, the CDR3 is TGTGCCAGCAGCCCGGGAGGCTCTACCTACGAGCAGTACTTC. Its translation: CASSPGGSTYEQYF.

The chain couples TRBV18 to TRBJ2-7; D perhaps matches TRBD2 (5 bases). The CDR3 spans 15 residues. V lost 6 bases and J lost 3, with 18 bases in between. CDR1 KGHSH and CDR2 LQKENI come from the germline V gene. The CDR3: CASSQGLIKNYEQYF. CDR3 nucleotides: TGTGCCAGCTCCCAAGGACTGATCAAAAACTACGAGCAGTACTTC. Supplemented by reference TRBV18 and TRBJ2-7, the full variable domain reads NAGVMQNPRHLVRRRGQEARLRCSPMKGHSHVYWYRQLPEEGLKFMVYLQKENIIDESGMPKERFSAEFPKEGPSILRIQQVVRGDSAAYFCASSQGLIKNYEQYFGPGTRLTVT.

The chain recombines TRBV5-1 with TRBJ1-3; TRBD1 matches 11 bases. This CDR3 is 12 amino acids long. The V gene's germline CDR1 is SGHRS and CDR2 YFSETQ. J gave up 8 bases and V 7 bases, and 2 bases lay outside the gene matches. The CDR3 protein is CASRGQGDTIYF. The CDR3 coding sequence is TGCGCCAGCCGGGGACAGGGGGACACCATATATTTT.

The rearrangement uses TRBV3-1 (or the pseudogene TRBV3-2) and TRBJ1-2; D remains ambiguous. The CDR3 extends over 15 amino acids. V lost 1 base, J lost 4 bases, and 13 bases lay in between. Germline CDR1 LGHDT, CDR2 YNNKEL (reference sequence). The chain's CDR3 is CASSQVQYPLYGYTF. The CDR3 coding sequence is TGTGCCAGCAGCCAAGTGCAGTACCCGCTCTATGGCTACACCTTC.

The chain employs TRBV11-2 and TRBJ2-3; D possibly corresponds to TRBD1 (6 bases). CDR1 is SGHAT and CDR2 is FQNNGV in the germline V gene. CDR3 length equals 14 residues. V lost 5 bases and J lost 4, with 13 bases in between. The CDR3 DNA follows: TGTGCCAGCAGCCCATCGACAGGTCCAGATACGCAGTATTTT. This gives the protein CASSPSTGPDTQYF. Supplemented by reference TRBV11-2 and TRBJ2-3, the full variable domain reads EAGVAQSPRYKIIEKRQSVAFWCNPISGHATLYWYQQILGQGPKLLIQFQNNGVVDDSQLPKDRFSAERLKGVDSTLKIQPAKLEDSAVYLCASSPSTGPDTQYFGPGTRLTVL.

This clone was recorded once. The chain has TRBV6-5 and TRBJ2-1, with TRBD2 matching over 7 bases. V was pared by 7 bases and J by 4 bases, with 4 bases of the junction left unmatched. CDR3 size: 13 residues. The germline CDR1 and CDR2 sequences are MNHEY and SVGAGI. The CDR3: CASNAGGYNEQFF. The CDR3 nucleotides are TGTGCCAGCAATGCCGGGGGGTACAATGAGCAGTTCTTC.

V gene TRBV2 combines with J gene TRBJ1-2; the match to TRBD1 covers 9 bases. The CDR3 loop spans 15 amino acids. The germline V gene has CDR1 SNHLY and CDR2 FYNNEI. The J segment lost 7 bases and the V segment lost 7 bases, leaving 13 bases of the junction unmatched. The CDR3 coding sequence is TGTGCCAGCACGCGCTCCACAGGGGGCCGAGGTGGCTACACCTTC. Translating it yields CASTRSTGGRGGYTF.

CDR3 protein: CASIRRAGGRETQYF. The CDR3 bases are TGTGCCAGCATCCGCCGTGCGGGAGGGCGAGAGACCCAGTACTTC. The chain couples TRBV6-5 to TRBJ2-5, with 9 bases aligning to TRBD2. The germline gives CDR1 MNHEY, CDR2 SVGAGI. CDR3 length: 15 amino acids. After removal of 7 bases from V and 4 bases from J, the junction contained 10 bases not matched to a gene.

The rearrangement joins TRBV11-3 to TRBJ2-3; 9 bases are shared with TRBD1. Germline V gene data show CDR1 as SGHNT and CDR2 as YENEEA. The CDR3 has 17 amino acids. V shed 5 bases and J 0 bases; nucleotides not matched to a gene: 9. The CDR3 loop reads CASSPGTGKSSTDTQYF. CDR3 sequence (DNA): TGTGCCAGCAGCCCCGGGACAGGGAAATCTAGCACAGATACGCAGTATTTT. The full variable domain, in which reference TRBV11-3 and TRBJ2-3 provide the parts outside the CDR3, is EAGVVQSPRYKIIEKKQPVAFWCNPISGHNTLYWYLQNLGQGPELLIRYENEEAVDDSQLPKDRFSAERLKGVDSTLKIQPAELGDSAVYLCASSPGTGKSSTDTQYFGPGTRLTVL.

This chain joins TRBV28 and TRBJ2-7, with 11 bases that match TRBD2. Unmatched junction bases numbered 9, after V lost 5 bases and J lost 3 bases. CDR1 and CDR2 from the germline V gene are MDHEN and SYDVKM. The CDR3 has 16 amino acids. The chain's CDR3 is CASSLTGTSGLYEQYF. CDR3 nucleotide sequence: TGTGCCAGCAGTCTTACCGGGACTAGCGGCCTCTACGAGCAGTACTTC.